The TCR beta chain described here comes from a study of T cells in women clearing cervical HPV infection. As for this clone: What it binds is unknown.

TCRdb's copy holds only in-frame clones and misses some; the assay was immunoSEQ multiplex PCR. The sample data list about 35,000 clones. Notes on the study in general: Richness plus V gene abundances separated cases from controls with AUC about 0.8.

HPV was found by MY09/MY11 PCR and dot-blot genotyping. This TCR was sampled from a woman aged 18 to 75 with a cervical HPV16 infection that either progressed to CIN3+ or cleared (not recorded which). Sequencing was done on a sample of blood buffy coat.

CDR3: CASSFASGGAGELFF. CDR3 DNA, as far as it was read: TGTGCCAGCAGCTTCGCTAGCGGGGGGGCCGGGGAG. This chain uses TRBV7-2 with TRBJ2-2; 12 nucleotides align to TRBD2. Coverage ceases 3 residues before the CDR3 finishes, and the germline J gene fills in the end. The CDR3 contains 15 residues. The germline CDR1 and CDR2 sequences are SGHTA and FQGNSA. With V trimmed by 3 bases and J by 6 bases, 2 bases remained unmatched.